This TCR beta chain is drawn from a study of CD4 T cells in relation to SARS-CoV-2 and coronaviruses (dated by TCRdb to the early 2020s). For context, the study as a whole: Patient-derived lymphoblastoid cell lines were used to map the HLA restriction of shared crossreactive spike epitopes. The Adaptive Biotechnologies TCR-sequencing kit was used to sequence samples from a few pre-COVID donors and the naive versus memory experiments, whereas other data were Illumina-based. Memory CD4+ T cell crossreactivity between SARS-CoV-2 and common cold coronavirus spike proteins was assessed at the TCR clonotype level in the study. A different, Illumina-based TCR-beta assay was used to sequence expansion assays from other donors in the study.

CD4+ T cells from unexposed donors were collected before the COVID-19 pandemic (2011-2018). Naive and memory CD4+ T cells were separated from cryopreserved PBMCs by first enriching for CD4 and then performing EasySep naive CD4+ T cell enrichment. The leukapheresis product for the unexposed donors was obtained through commercial purchase. Ficoll-Paque PLUS gradient centrifugation was used to isolate PBMCs from either whole blood or leukapheresis product. PBMCs were either cryopreserved at -140 degrees C or used fresh in the expansion assay. The QIAamp Micro DNA Kit was used to extract genomic DNA from the CD4+ T cells. Reading from cysteine to phenylalanine, the CDR3 counts 12 amino acids. CDR3 DNA is the only sequence kept; it has 36 bases, read in frame from the first base. In the germline V gene, CDR1 corresponds to SGHAT and CDR2 to FQNNGV. Trimming at the junction amounts to 1 base on V and 6 bases on J, and the germline ends lie 6 bases apart.

What the work shows at the level of the full study, not this receptor alone: The study was constrained by small numbers of patients and of tested TCRs. Because no donor provided both pre-pandemic and post-infection samples, tracing the source of pre-existing responses was limited. Significantly weaker SARS-CoV-2-driven expansion was shown by crossreactive clones than by monoreactive clones, consistent with antigenic imprinting. Around 65% of donors had memory CD4+ clonotypes that crossrecognized SARS-CoV-2 and at least one common cold coronavirus spike. Crossreactivity analysis was centred on spike protein, so crossreactivity against other viral proteins was not assessed. Naive versus memory sequencing indicated that memory recall responses, rather than primary responses primed during culture, are detected by the assay.

With respect to this clone: No cognate antigen has been identified for it. Base qualities are not recorded, but no much larger clone differs from it by a single base.

Uncultured naive and memory CD4+ T cell DNA received deep-resolution immunoSEQ TCR-beta sequencing. The original methods were these. Preprocessing removed nonproductive sequences and CDR3s not starting with C, not ending with F or W, or shorter than 7 amino acids. Cultured and uncultured naive and memory CD4+ repertoires were searched for previously identified spike- and CEF-reactive CDR3s. After three terminal residues were trimmed from each end, CDR3 homology was quantified as pairwise Levenshtein distance using the stringdist R package. Imported from immuneACCESS, the table was reduced by TCRdb to in-frame sequences with V and J called. These copies leave out some clones; in studies compared against another copy, an unresolved V gene accounts for under half, and the cause of the remainder is not known. V, J and clone size are taken as reported in that table, and D and trimming were inferred from the DNA itself. The sample table lists tens of thousands of clones, about 92% of them with a count of one. Jointly, the top ten make up around 0.23% of the sample.

The TCR originated in a human donor in good health. Recombination joined TRBV11-2 with TRBJ1-1; the D gene lacks a confident call. Sequences were obtained from naive CD4+ T cells from PBMCs. The cell subset or site label here, explained by the study, means: naive CD4+ T cells isolated by negative enrichment. The CDR3 is CASSLVLAEAFF. The DNA reads TGTGCCAGCAGCTTAGTACTAGCTGAAGCTTTCTTT.